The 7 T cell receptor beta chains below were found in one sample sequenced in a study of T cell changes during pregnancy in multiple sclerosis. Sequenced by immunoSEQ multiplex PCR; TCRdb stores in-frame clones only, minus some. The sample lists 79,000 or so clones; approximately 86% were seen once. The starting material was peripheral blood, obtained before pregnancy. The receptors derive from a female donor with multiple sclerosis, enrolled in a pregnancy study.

This chain's CDR3 is CASSHGPGAEETQYF. DNA for the CDR3: TGCGCCAGCAGCCACGGCCCGGGTGCCGAAGAGACCCAGTACTTC. This chain links TRBV4-1 with TRBJ2-5; no reliable D call. Trimming removed 3 bases at V and 3 bases at J, with 14 bases between. Germline V gene lookup returns CDR1 MGHRA and CDR2 YSYEKL. The CDR3 length is 15 residues.

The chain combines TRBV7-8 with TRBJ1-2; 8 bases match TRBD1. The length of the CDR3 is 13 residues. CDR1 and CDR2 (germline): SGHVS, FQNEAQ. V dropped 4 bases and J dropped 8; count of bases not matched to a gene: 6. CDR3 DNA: TGTGCCAGCAGCTCCCGACAGGGGTGGGGCTACACCTTC. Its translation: CASSSRQGWGYTF.

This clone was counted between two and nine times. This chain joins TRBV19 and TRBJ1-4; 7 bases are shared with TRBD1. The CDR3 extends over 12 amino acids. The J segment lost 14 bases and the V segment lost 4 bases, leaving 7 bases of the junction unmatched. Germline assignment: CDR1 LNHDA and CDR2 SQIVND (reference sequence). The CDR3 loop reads CASSRQGGELFF. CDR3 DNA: TGTGCCAGTAGTAGACAGGGCGGAGAGCTGTTTTTT.

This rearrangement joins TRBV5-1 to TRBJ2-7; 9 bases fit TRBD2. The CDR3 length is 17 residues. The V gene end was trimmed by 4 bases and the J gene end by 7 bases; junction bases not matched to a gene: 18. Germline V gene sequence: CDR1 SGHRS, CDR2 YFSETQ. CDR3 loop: CASSPPGGGGRAQEQYF. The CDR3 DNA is TGCGCCAGCAGCCCACCCGGCGGGGGCGGGAGGGCCCAGGAGCAGTACTTC. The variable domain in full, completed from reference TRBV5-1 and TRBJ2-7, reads KAGVTQTPRYLIKTRGQQVTLSCSPISGHRSVSWYQQTPGQGLQFLFEYFSETQRNKGNFPGRFSGRQFSNSRSEMNVSTLELGDSALYLCASSPPGGGGRAQEQYFGPGTRLTVT.

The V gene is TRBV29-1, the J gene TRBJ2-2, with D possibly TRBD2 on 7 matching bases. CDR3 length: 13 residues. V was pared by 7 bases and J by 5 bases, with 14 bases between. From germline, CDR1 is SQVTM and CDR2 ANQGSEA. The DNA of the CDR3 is TGCAGCGCCGACGGGGGGCAGACCGGGGAGCTGTTTTTT. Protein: CSADGGQTGELFF.

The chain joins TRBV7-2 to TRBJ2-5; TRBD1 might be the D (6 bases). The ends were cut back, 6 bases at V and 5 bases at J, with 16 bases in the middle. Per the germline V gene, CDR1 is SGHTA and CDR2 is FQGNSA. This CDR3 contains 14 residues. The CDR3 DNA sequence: TGTGCCAGCAGTCTTACCGGACAGCATGAGACCCAGTACTTC. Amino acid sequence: CASSLTGQHETQYF. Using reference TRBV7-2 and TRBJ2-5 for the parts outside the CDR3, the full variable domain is GAGVSQSPSNKVTEKGKDVELRCDPISGHTALYWYRQSLGQGLEFLIYFQGNSAPDKSGLPSDRFSAERTGGSVSTLTIQRTQQEDSAVYLCASSLTGQHETQYFGPGTRLLVL.

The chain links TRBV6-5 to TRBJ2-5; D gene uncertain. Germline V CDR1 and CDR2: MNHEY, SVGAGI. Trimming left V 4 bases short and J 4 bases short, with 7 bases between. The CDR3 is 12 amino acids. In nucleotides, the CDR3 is TGTGCCAGCAGTTCCCTCCGAGAGACCCAGTACTTC. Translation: CASSSLRETQYF.